This T cell receptor (beta chain) was sequenced for a study of T cells expressing NK-cell markers. The V gene's germline CDR1 is DFQATT and CDR2 SNEGSKA (reference sequence). The CDR3 loop spans 15 amino acids. From its re-call of the 5' RACE reads, TCRdb lists each CDR3 protein once, without DNA. This sample's table reports about 180,000 distinct CDR3 sequences. The sequencing input was blood T cells: a sorted CD56 or NKG2C T cell subset, CD4+ or CD8+ T cells, or bulk PBMC T cells (not recorded which). This chain connects TRBV20-1 to TRBJ1-5; TCRdb selects TRBD1, and the lack of DNA leaves this call unchecked. The receptor's source is a man aged 18-69 years in good health. The CDR3 reads CSARDGQGVGQPQHF.